Below, 24 T cell receptor beta chains from the same sample are listed, as sequenced in a study of patients and donors after allogeneic stem cell transplantation. TCRdb re-analysed the RT-PCR reads in MiXCR, keeping a single row per CDR3 protein. In the table there are fewer than 500,000 distinct CDR3 sequences, around 15% of which are singletons. The specimen sequenced was blood, either unsorted or a sorted T cell fraction (not recorded which). All receptors derive from a human donor who was either an allogeneic HSCT recipient or a stem cell or donor lymphocyte infusion donor (not recorded which). It is not recorded whose cells these are; they may come from a transplant donor.

The V gene is TRBV7-2, the J gene TRBJ2-7; 7 bases agree with TRBD2. This CDR3 has 15 residues. Trimming took 5 bases from V and 5 from J; bases not matched to a gene: 12. CDR1 and CDR2 (germline): SGHTA, FQGNSA. The CDR3 sequence is CASSPLGRGKDEQYF. CDR3 bases: TGTGCCAGCAGCCCCCTTGGGAGGGGTAAAGACGAGCAGTACTTC.

The rearrangement links TRBV5-1 to TRBJ2-5; TRBD1 agrees at 7 bases. The J segment lost 3 bases and the V segment lost 4 bases, leaving 6 bases of the junction unmatched. Looked up from germline, CDR1 is SGHRS and CDR2 is YFSETQ. There are 14 residues in the CDR3. As DNA, the CDR3 is TGCGCCAGCAGCACGAGTGGGACAGAAGAGACCCAGTACTTC. Its protein product is CASSTSGTEETQYF.

This clonotype came up a few times. The chain couples TRBV20-1 to TRBJ2-3, with D uncertain. The V end lost 0 bases, the J end lost 5 bases, and 9 bases lay between the germline ends. This CDR3 comprises 13 residues. Germline V gene lookup returns CDR1 DFQATT and CDR2 SNEGSKA (reference sequence). In DNA, the CDR3 is TGCAGTGCTAGAGATTCGAAAAGAGATACGCAGTATTTT. Its protein is CSARDSKRDTQYF.

The chain uses TRBV12-3 or TRBV12-4 and TRBJ1-2, with D perhaps TRBD1 (6 bases). The CDR3 length is 13 residues. The V and J ends lost 5 bases and 7 bases respectively, with 14 bases between them. The CDR3 DNA is TGTGCCAGCAGTACCAGGAGGGGGGGTGGCTACACCTTC. It codes for CASSTRRGGGYTF.

This sequence joins TRBV21-1 and TRBJ2-2; TRBD2, the table's D call, lacks a check against the DNA. TRBV21-1 is tagged as a pseudogene. The CDR3 extends over 13 amino acids. The CDR3 nucleotides read TGTGCCAGCAGCGGCGGGGGGGACGGGGAGCTGTTTTTT. It encodes CASSGGGDGELFF.

This CDR3 is CASTLEGISGNTIYF. DNA of the CDR3: TGTGCCAGCACCCTTGAAGGGATCTCTGGAAACACCATATATTTT. The chain recombines TRBV12-3 or TRBV12-4 with TRBJ1-3; D is uncertain. The CDR3 totals 15 residues. The V gene lost 7 bases and the J gene lost 0 bases, with 13 bases spanning the gap.

The sample holds a few counts of this clonotype. The gene calls are TRBV2 and TRBJ2-7, with no clear D. Germline CDR1 SNHLY, CDR2 FYNNEI. V lost 5 bases and J 6 bases, leaving 5 bases between the germline ends. The CDR3 totals 10 residues. Here the CDR3 reads CASSSPEQYF. In DNA, the CDR3 is TGTGCCAGCAGTTCCCCCGAGCAGTACTTC.

This chain uses TRBV3-1 with TRBJ1-1; TRBD1 matches 7 bases. The V gene end was trimmed by 0 bases and the J gene end by 3 bases; junction bases not matched to a gene: 4. Per the germline V gene, CDR1 is LGHDT and CDR2 is YNNKEL (reference sequence). This CDR3 is 15 amino acids long. The CDR3 protein is CASSQDEGAYTEAFF. DNA for the CDR3: TGTGCCAGCAGCCAAGATGAGGGGGCTTACACTGAAGCTTTCTTT.

The sample holds a few counts of this clonotype. The chain joins TRBV2 to TRBJ1-2, with 11 bases identical to TRBD1. CDR3 length: 14 amino acids. The V segment lost 4 bases and the J segment 6 bases; nucleotides outside the gene matches: 4. Germline values: CDR1 SNHLY, CDR2 FYNNEI. As DNA, the CDR3 is TGTGCCAGCAGTGGCCCGGACAGGGGGCATGGCTACACCTTC. It specifies CASSGPDRGHGYTF. The full variable domain, in which reference TRBV2 and TRBJ1-2 provide the parts outside the CDR3, is EPEVTQTPSHQVTQMGQEVILRCVPISNHLYFYWYRQILGQKVEFLVSFYNNEISEKSEIFDDQFSVERPDGSNFTLKIRSTKLEDSAMYFCASSGPDRGHGYTFGSGTRLTVV.

The gene calls are TRBV15 and TRBJ2-5, with a possible D match to TRBD1 (5 bases). Trimming cost V 8 bases and J 2 bases, with 9 bases left between them. The CDR3 length is 12 residues. Germline assignment: CDR1 LNHNV and CDR2 YYDKDF (reference sequence). The CDR3 DNA sequence: TGTGCCACCGGACACCCTCAAGAGACCCAGTACTTC. Translated: CATGHPQETQYF. The full variable domain, completed using reference TRBV15 and TRBJ2-5, is DAMVIQNPRYQVTQFGKPVTLSCSQTLNHNVMYWYQQKSSQAPKLLFHYYDKDFNNEADTPDNFQSRRPNTSFCFLDIRSPGLGDTAMYLCATGHPQETQYFGPGTRLLVL.

This clonotype was picked up a small number of times. The rearrangement links TRBV19 to TRBJ2-1, with 10 positions matching TRBD2. Germline V gives CDR1 LNHDA, CDR2 SQIVND (reference sequence). This CDR3 comprises 16 residues. V lost 7 bases to trimming and J lost 2 bases; unmatched junction nucleotides: 8. The CDR3 region is CASTLGTSAAYNEQFF. CDR3 coding DNA: TGTGCCAGTACCCTCGGGACTAGCGCCGCCTACAATGAGCAGTTCTTC. Using reference TRBV19 and TRBJ2-1 for the parts outside the CDR3, the full variable domain is DGGITQSPKYLFRKEGQNVTLSCEQNLNHDAMYWYRQDPGQGLRLIYYSQIVNDFQKGDIAEGYSVSREKKESFPLTVTSAQKNPTAFYLCASTLGTSAAYNEQFFGPGTRLTVL.

V and J are TRBV19 and TRBJ1-4; TRBD1 is a possible D gene (5 bases). The V and J ends lost 5 bases and 13 bases respectively, with 20 bases between them. This CDR3 has 14 residues. The V gene's germline CDR1 is LNHDA and CDR2 SQIVND (reference sequence). CDR3 residues: CASSASRDSGRLFF. CDR3 DNA: TGTGCCAGTAGTGCTTCCCGGGACTCGGGCCGACTGTTTTTT.

The rearrangement uses TRBV11-3 and TRBJ2-5; D is unclear. V was shortened by 1 base and J by 5 bases, with 11 bases between the two germline ends. CDR1 is SGHNT, CDR2 YENEEA, per germline. This CDR3 has 14 residues. CDR3 bases: TGTGCCAGCAGCTTAGGGGCGTCTTCGGAGACCCAGTACTTC. As protein: CASSLGASSETQYF. The full variable domain, with the rest looked up from reference TRBV11-3 and TRBJ2-5, is EAGVVQSPRYKIIEKKQPVAFWCNPISGHNTLYWYLQNLGQGPELLIRYENEEAVDDSQLPKDRFSAERLKGVDSTLKIQPAELGDSAVYLCASSLGASSETQYFGPGTRLLVL.

The chain combines TRBV15 with TRBJ2-7; 12 bases agree with TRBD1. CDR1 LNHNV and CDR2 YYDKDF come from the germline V gene (reference sequence). J was trimmed by 5 bases and V by 6 bases; bases with no gene match: 5. The CDR3 runs 14 residues. CDR3 DNA sequence: TGTGCCACCAGACCGGGACAGGGGGCCCACGAGCAGTACTTC. Amino acid sequence: CATRPGQGAHEQYF.

This clonotype was recorded a few times. The chain couples TRBV20-1 to TRBJ1-5; D is perhaps TRBD1 (5 bases). V lost 5 bases to trimming and J lost 7 bases, with 15 bases between them. Per germline, CDR1 DFQATT and CDR2 SNEGSKA (reference sequence). CDR3 size: 13 residues. Here the CDR3 DNA reads TGCAGTGCTGGGGGAGTGGGTGAACAGCCCCAGCATTTT. The encoded protein is CSAGGVGEQPQHF.

The chain has TRBV20-1 and TRBJ2-1; no clear D gene. Germline V CDR1 and CDR2: DFQATT, SNEGSKA (reference sequence). V dropped 0 bases and J dropped 4 bases, with 16 bases sitting between them. There are 16 residues in the CDR3. The CDR3 DNA follows: TGCAGTGCTAGAGATCCGACTCAGCCCCGTTACAATGAGCAGTTCTTC. This sequence encodes CSARDPTQPRYNEQFF.

This clonotype came up a few times. The V gene is TRBV20-1, the J gene TRBJ2-2, with D unclear. Germline CDR1 reads DFQATT; CDR2 reads SNEGSKA (reference sequence). CDR3 length: 13 residues. With 3 bases removed from V and 2 bases from J, the gap between germline ends came to 7 bases. The CDR3 sequence is CSASSLNTGELFF. The CDR3 DNA sequence: TGCAGTGCTAGCTCCCTAAACACCGGGGAGCTGTTTTTT.

This clonotype was observed a handful of times. The rearrangement links TRBV20-1 to TRBJ2-7; D tentatively reads TRBD1 or TRBD2 (5 bases each). The length of the CDR3 is 12 residues. V lost 5 bases, J lost 3 bases, and 11 bases lay in between. Germline-derived CDR1 and CDR2 are DFQATT and SNEGSKA (reference sequence). CDR3: CSARGSFYEQYF. The CDR3 DNA follows: TGCAGTGCTCGGGGCAGCTTCTACGAGCAGTACTTC.

The chain employs TRBV5-1 and TRBJ2-2, with 9 bases aligning to TRBD1. The CDR3 is 15 amino acids. The germline V gene encodes CDR1 SGHRS and CDR2 YFSETQ. V lost 4 bases and J lost 3; bases outside the gene matches: 4. The DNA for the CDR3 is TGCGCCAGCAGCGGACGACAGGGGGACACCGGGGAGCTGTTTTTT. Protein: CASSGRQGDTGELFF.

This clonotype turned up a few times. This chain uses TRBV5-1 with TRBJ2-1; unclear D gene. This CDR3 region has 15 residues. Trimming shortened V by 0 bases and J by 7 bases, and 14 bases separated the two germline ends. Germline lookup yields CDR1 SGHRS and CDR2 YFSETQ. The CDR3 protein is CASSLAPGIINEQFF. The CDR3 region has the DNA TGCGCCAGCAGCTTGGCCCCGGGTATCATTAATGAGCAGTTCTTC. Together with reference TRBV5-1 and TRBJ2-1, the CDR3 gives the full variable domain: KAGVTQTPRYLIKTRGQQVTLSCSPISGHRSVSWYQQTPGQGLQFLFEYFSETQRNKGNFPGRFSGRQFSNSRSEMNVSTLELGDSALYLCASSLAPGIINEQFFGPGTRLTVL.

This clonotype was counted between two and nine times. This chain uses TRBV29-1 with TRBJ2-5; 11 bases match TRBD2. The CDR3 covers 14 residues. V shed 3 bases and J 4 bases; nucleotides not matched to a gene: 4. Germline values: CDR1 SQVTM, CDR2 ANQGSEA. The CDR3 DNA sequence: TGCAGCGTTGACGGGACTAGCGGTTTAGAGACCCAGTACTTC. Its protein is CSVDGTSGLETQYF.

The chain links TRBV12-3 or TRBV12-4 to TRBJ2-1; possibly TRBD2 for D (5 bases). This CDR3 contains 13 residues. Trimming took 6 bases from V and 6 from J, leaving 12 bases between them. The CDR3: CASSILAPNEQFF. The CDR3 DNA sequence: TGTGCCAGCAGCATTCTAGCTCCCAATGAGCAGTTCTTC.

V gene TRBV24-1 combines with J gene TRBJ1-2; the match to TRBD1 covers 7 bases. This CDR3 region has 11 residues. The germline V gene has CDR1 KGHDR and CDR2 SFDVKD. V gave up 9 bases and J gave up 3 bases; unmatched junction bases: 0. The CDR3 is CATQGDYGYTF. For the CDR3, the DNA is TGTGCCACCCAGGGGGACTATGGCTACACCTTC.

The genes are TRBV7-9 and TRBJ2-1; the D gene is possibly TRBD2 (6 bases). Trimming shortened V by 7 bases and J by 5 bases, and 15 bases separated the two germline ends. Germline V gene data show CDR1 as SEHNR and CDR2 as FQNEAQ (reference sequence). The CDR3 length is 14 residues. CDR3 loop: CASNLDGGNNEQFF. CDR3 nucleotides: TGTGCCAGCAACCTAGACGGGGGTAACAATGAGCAGTTCTTC.